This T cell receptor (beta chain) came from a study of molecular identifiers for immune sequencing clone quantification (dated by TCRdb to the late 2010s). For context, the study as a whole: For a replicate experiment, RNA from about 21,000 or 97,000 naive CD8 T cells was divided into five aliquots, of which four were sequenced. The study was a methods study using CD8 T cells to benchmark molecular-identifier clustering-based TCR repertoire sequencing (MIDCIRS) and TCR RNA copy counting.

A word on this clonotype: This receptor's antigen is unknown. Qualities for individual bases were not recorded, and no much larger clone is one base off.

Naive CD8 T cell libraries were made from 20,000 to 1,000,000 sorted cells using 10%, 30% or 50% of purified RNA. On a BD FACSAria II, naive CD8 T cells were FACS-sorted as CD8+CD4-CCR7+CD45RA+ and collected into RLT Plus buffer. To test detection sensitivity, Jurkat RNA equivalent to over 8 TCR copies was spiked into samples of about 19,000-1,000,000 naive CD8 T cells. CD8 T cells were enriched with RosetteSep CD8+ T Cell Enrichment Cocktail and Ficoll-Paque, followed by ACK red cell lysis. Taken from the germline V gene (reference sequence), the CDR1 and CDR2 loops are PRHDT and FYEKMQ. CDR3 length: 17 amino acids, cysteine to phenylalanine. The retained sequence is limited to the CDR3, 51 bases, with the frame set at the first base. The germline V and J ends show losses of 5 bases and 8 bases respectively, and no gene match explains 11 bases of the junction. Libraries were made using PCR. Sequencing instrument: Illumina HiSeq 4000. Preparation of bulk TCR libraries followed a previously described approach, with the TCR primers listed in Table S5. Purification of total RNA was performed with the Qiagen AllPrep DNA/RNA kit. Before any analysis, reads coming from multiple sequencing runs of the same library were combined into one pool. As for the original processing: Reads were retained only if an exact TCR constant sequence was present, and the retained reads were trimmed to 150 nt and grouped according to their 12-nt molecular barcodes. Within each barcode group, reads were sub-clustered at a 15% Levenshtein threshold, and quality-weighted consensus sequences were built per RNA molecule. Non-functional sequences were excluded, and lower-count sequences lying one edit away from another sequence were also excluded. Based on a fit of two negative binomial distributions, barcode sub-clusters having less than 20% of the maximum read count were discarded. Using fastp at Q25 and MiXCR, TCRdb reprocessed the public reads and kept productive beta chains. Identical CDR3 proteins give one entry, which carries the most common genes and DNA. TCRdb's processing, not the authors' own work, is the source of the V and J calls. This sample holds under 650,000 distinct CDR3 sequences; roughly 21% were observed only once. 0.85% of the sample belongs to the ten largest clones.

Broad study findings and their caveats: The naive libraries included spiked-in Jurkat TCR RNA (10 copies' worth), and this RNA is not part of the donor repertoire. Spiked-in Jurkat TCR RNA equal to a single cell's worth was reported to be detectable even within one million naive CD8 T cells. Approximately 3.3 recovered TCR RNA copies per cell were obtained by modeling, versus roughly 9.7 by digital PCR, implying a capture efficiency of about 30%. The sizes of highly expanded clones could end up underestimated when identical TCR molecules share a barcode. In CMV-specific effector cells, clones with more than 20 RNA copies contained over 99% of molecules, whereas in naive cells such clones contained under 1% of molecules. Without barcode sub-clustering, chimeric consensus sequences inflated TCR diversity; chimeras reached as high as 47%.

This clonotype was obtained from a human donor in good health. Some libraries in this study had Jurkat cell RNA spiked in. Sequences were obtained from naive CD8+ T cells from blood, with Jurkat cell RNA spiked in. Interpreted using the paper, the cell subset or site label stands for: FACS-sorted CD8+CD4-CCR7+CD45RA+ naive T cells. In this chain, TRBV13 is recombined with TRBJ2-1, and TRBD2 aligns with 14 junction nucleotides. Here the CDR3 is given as CASSESRTSGGMYEQFF. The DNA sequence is TGTGCCAGCAGCGAAAGTAGGACTAGCGGGGGGATGTATGAGCAGTTCTTC.